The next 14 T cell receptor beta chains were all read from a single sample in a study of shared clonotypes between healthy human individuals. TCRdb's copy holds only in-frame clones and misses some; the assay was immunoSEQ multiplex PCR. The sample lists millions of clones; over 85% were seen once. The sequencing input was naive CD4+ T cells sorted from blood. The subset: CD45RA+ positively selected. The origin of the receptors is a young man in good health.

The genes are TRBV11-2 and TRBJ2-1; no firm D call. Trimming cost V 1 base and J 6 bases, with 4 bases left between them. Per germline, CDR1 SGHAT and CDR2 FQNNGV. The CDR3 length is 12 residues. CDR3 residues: CASSLGSNEQFF. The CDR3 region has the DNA TGTGCCAGCAGCTTAGGTAGCAATGAGCAGTTCTTC.

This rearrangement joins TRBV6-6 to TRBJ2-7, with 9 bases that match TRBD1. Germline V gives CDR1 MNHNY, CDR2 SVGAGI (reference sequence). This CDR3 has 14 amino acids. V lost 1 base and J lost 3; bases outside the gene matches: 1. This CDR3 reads CASSYWDRVYEQYF. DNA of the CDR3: TGTGCCAGCAGTTACTGGGACAGGGTCTACGAGCAGTACTTC.

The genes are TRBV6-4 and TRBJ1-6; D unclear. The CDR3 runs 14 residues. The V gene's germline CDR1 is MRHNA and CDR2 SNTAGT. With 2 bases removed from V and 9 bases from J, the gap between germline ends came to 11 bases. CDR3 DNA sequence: TGTGCCAGCAGTGACGAGGTGGATGGTTCACCCCTCCACTTT. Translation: CASSDEVDGSPLHF.

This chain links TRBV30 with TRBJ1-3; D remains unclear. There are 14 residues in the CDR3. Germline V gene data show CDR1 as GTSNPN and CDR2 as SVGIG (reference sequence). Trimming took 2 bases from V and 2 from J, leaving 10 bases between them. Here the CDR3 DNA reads TGTGCCTGGAGTACTTTGGTTCCTGGAAACACCATATATTTT. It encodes CAWSTLVPGNTIYF.

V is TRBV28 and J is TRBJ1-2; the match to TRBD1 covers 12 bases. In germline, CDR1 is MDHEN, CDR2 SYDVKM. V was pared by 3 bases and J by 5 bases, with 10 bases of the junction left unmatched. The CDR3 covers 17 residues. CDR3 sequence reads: CASSLLGQGANSYGYTF. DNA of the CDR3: TGTGCCAGCAGTTTGTTGGGACAGGGGGCTAATTCGTATGGCTACACCTTC.

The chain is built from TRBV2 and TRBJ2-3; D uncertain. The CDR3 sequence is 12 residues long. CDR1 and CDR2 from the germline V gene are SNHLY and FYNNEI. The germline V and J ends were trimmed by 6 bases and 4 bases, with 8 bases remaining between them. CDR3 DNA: TGTGCCAGCAGCCCGGTTGCAGATACGCAGTATTTT. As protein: CASSPVADTQYF.

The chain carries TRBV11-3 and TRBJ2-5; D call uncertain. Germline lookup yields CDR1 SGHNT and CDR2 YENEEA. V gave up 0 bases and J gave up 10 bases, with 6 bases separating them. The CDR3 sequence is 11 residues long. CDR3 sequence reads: CASSLDGDQYF. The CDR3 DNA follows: TGTGCCAGCAGCTTAGATGGGGACCAGTACTTC.

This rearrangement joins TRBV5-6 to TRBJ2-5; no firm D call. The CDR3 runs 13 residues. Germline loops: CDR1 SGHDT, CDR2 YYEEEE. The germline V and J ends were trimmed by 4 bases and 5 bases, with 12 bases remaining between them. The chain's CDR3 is CASSASPGETQYF. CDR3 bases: TGTGCCAGCAGCGCGAGCCCCGGTGAGACCCAGTACTTC.

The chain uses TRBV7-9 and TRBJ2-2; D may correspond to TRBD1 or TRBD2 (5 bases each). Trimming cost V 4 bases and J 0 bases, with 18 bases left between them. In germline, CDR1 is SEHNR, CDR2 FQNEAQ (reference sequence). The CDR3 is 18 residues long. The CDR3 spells CASSYPPFGGANTGELFF. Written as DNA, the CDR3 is TGTGCCAGCAGCTATCCCCCATTTGGGGGAGCGAACACCGGGGAGCTGTTTTTT.

The CDR3 loop is CAISVIAGTSTDTQYF. Written as DNA, the CDR3 is TGTGCCATCAGTGTGATAGCGGGGACGAGCACAGATACGCAGTATTTT. The rearrangement joins TRBV10-3 to TRBJ2-3; 8 positions match TRBD2. Germline CDR1 is ENHRY and CDR2 is SYGVKD. The J segment lost 0 bases and the V segment lost 4 bases, leaving 6 bases of the junction unmatched. The CDR3 runs 16 residues.

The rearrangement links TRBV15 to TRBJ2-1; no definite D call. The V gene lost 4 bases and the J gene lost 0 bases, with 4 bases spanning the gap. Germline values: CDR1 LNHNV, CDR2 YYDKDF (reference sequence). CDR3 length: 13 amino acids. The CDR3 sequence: CATSNSSYNEQFF. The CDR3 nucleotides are TGTGCCACCAGCAATAGCTCCTACAATGAGCAGTTCTTC.

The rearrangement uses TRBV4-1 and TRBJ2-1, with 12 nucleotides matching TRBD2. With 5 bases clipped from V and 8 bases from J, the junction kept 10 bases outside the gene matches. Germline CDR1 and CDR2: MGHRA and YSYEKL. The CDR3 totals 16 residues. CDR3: CASSLTTGTSGYEQFF. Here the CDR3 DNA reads TGCGCCAGCAGCTTAACAACCGGGACTAGCGGGTATGAGCAGTTCTTC.

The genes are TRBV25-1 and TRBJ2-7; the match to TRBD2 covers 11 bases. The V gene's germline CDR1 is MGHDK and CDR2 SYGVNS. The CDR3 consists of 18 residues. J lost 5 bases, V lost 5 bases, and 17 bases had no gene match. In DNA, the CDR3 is TGTGCCAGCAGTCACACGCTGGGTAGCGGGAGGGCCGCGGACGAGCAGTACTTC. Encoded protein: CASSHTLGSGRAADEQYF.

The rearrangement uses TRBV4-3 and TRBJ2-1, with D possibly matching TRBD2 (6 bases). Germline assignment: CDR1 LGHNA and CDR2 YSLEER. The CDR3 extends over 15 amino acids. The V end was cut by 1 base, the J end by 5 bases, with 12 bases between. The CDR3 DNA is TGCGCCAGCAGCCAAGTGGGTAGCGGAGACAATGAGCAGTTCTTC. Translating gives CASSQVGSGDNEQFF.